A single TCR beta chain is shown here with its context. Its antigen is unidentified. These data belong to a study of T cells in Graves' hyperthyroidism and ophthalmopathy. Broader study findings: Peripheral blood also featured most of the thyroid clonotypes expanded above 0.001. Patients with ophthalmopathy were separated from those with stable hyperthyroidism by a 13 V-J model.

Researchers amplified the TCR beta CDR3 regions from RNA transcripts. TCR CDR3 underwent first-round RT-PCR with the HTBI primer set. Each CDR3 protein gets one entry after TCRdb re-called the multiplex PCR reads with MiXCR. There are roughly 260,000 distinct CDR3 sequences in the sample; more than 12% occur only once, and 13% lies in the top ten. Each diagnosis drew on symptoms, thyroxine, TRAb, thyroid ultrasound and orbital computed tomography findings. Sequences were obtained from blood. The sequence derives from a woman in her forties with Graves' hyperthyroidism that later progressed to Graves' ophthalmopathy.

The CDR3 loop is CASSPGWDTEAFF. As DNA, the CDR3 is TGTGCCAGCAGCCCAGGGTGGGACACTGAAGCTTTCTTT. This chain joins TRBV11-2 and TRBJ1-1; weak D call: TRBD1 (5 bases). The CDR3 is 13 residues long. V shed 5 bases and J shed 3 bases, with 10 bases lying between them. Germline V gene data show CDR1 as SGHAT and CDR2 as FQNNGV. The whole variable domain, remainder taken from reference TRBV11-2 and TRBJ1-1, is EAGVAQSPRYKIIEKRQSVAFWCNPISGHATLYWYQQILGQGPKLLIQFQNNGVVDDSQLPKDRFSAERLKGVDSTLKIQPAKLEDSAVYLCASSPGWDTEAFFGQGTRLTVV.